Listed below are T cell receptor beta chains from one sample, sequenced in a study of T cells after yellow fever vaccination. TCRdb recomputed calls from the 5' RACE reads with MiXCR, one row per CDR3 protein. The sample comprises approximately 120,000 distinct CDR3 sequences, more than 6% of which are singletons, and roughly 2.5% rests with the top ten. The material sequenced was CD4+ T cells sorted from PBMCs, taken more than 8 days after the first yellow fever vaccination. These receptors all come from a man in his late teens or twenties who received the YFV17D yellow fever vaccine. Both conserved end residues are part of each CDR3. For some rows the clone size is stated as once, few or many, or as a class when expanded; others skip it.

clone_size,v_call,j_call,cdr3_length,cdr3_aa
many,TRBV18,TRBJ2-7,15,CASSPGQGVSYEQYF
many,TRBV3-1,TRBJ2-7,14,CASRPRDTEYEQYF
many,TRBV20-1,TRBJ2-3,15,CSAIDQSRATDTQYF
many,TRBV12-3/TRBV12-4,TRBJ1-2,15,CASSPGTPSLRGYTF
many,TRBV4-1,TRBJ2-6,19,CASSQGIRDRGSGANVLTF
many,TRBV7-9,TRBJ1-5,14,CASSGGSGEQPQHF
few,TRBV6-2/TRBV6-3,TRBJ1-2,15,CASRTPGESPDGYTF
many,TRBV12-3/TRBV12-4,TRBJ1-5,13,CASSSDRVQPQHF
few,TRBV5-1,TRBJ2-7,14,CASSLERQSYEQYF
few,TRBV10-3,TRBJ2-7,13,CAISDSGLIEQYF
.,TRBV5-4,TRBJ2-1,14,CASSLGVEYNEQFF
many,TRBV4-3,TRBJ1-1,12,CASSQDRTEAFF
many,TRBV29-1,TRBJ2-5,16,CSVDGPGARYQETQYF
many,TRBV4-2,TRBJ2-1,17,CASSQVSAGDSYNEQFF
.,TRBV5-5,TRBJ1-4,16,CASSLIRLGTNEKLFF
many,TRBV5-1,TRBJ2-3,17,CASSSRLSGGVTDTQYF
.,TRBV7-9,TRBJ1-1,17,CASSLLQGAGVGTEAFF
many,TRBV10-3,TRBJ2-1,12,CAITPGAGGFFF
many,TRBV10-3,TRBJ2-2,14,CAISAGTSGLELFF
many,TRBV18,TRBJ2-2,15,CASSRDRPMSGELFF
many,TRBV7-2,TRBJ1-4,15,CASSARQGEEEKLFF
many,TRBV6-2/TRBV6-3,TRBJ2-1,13,CASSYSNVREQFF
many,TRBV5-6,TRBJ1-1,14,CASSLDRLNTEAFF
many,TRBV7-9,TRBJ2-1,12,CASSLISDEQFF
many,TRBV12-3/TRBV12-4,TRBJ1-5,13,CASSAQDGQPQHF
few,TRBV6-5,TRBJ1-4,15,CASSSTTGLNEKLFF
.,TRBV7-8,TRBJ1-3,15,CASSSNRASGNTIYF
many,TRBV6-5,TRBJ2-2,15,CASSYSQPNTGELFF
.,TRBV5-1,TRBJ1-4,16,CASSLQGRAANEKLFF
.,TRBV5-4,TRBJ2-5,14,CASSLSWRQETQYF
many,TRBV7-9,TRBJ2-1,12,CASTWDNNEQFF
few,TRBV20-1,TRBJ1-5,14,CSARASIPNQPQHF
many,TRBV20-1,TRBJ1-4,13,CSATKGFGGKLFF
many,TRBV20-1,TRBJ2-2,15,CSAPLANANTGELFF
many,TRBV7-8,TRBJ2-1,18,CASSLALIAGFSYNEQFF
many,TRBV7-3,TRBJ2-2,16,CASSPMGTGNTGELFF
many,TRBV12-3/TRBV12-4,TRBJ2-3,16,CASSPGLAARTDTQYF
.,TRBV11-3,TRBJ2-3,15,CASSLGRGSTDTQYF
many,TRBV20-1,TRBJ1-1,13,CSATGLPNTEAFF
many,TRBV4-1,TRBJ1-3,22,CASSQDPRNRGRTLDSGNTIYF
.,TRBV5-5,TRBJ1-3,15,CASSLGRISGNTIYF
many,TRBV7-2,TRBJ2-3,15,CASSFDPRSTDTQYF
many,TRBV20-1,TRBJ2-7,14,CSARRMGVAYEQYF
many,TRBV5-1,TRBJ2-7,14,CASSLLGGLYEQYF
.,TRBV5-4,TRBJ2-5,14,CTSSLEYPEETQYF
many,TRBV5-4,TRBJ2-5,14,CASSLDRGPETQYF
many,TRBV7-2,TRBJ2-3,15,CASSLALVVGETQYF
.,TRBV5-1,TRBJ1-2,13,CASSQGASGGYTF
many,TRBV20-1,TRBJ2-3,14,CSAPDRETTDTQYF
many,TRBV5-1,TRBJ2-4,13,CASSPDFGNIQYF
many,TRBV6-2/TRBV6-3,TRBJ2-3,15,CASSRRGGVTDTQYF
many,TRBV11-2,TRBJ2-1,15,CASSFHTLSRNEQFF
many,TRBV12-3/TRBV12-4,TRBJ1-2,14,CASSLVPQDYGYTF
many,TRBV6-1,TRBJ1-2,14,CASNSPDRNYGYTF
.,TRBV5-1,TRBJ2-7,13,CASTSADSYEQYF
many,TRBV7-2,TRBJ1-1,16,CASSLEGTGARPEAFF
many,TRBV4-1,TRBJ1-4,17,CASSQGQGGTTNEKLFF
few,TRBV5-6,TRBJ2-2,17,CASSLVEWGISAGELFF
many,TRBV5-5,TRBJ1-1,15,CASSLWGNMNTEAFF
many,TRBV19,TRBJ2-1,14,CASRGWTGPSEQFF